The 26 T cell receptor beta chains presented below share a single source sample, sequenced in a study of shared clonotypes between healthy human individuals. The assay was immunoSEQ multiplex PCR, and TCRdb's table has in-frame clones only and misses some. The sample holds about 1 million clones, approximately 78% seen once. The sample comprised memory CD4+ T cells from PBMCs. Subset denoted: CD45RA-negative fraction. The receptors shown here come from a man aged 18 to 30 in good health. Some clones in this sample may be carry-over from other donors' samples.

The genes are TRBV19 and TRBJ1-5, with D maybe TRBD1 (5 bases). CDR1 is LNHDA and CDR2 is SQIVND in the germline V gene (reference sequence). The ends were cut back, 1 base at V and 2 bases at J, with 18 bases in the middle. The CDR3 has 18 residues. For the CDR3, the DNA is TGTGCCAGTAGTATAGTTGGTGGTCCGGGCAGGGGCAATCAGCCCCAGCATTTT. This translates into CASSIVGGPGRGNQPQHF.

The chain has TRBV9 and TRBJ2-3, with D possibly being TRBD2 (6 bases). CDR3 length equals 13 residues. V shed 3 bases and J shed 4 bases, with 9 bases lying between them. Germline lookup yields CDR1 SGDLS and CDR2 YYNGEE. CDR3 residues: CASSDGGADTQYF. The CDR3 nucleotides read TGTGCCAGCAGCGACGGAGGGGCAGATACGCAGTATTTT.

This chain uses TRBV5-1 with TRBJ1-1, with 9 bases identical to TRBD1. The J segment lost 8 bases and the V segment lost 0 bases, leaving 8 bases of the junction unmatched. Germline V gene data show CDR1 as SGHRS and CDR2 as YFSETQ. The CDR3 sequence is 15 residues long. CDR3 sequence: CASSLGGQGPREAFF. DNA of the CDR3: TGCGCCAGCAGCTTGGGAGGACAGGGGCCCCGGGAAGCTTTCTTT. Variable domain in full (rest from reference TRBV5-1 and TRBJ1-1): KAGVTQTPRYLIKTRGQQVTLSCSPISGHRSVSWYQQTPGQGLQFLFEYFSETQRNKGNFPGRFSGRQFSNSRSEMNVSTLELGDSALYLCASSLGGQGPREAFFGQGTRLTVV.

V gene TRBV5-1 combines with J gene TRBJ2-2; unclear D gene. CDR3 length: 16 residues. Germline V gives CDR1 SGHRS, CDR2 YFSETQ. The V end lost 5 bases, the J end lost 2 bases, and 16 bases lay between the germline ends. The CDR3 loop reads CASRPRGVVNTGELFF. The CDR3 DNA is TGCGCCAGCAGGCCACGTGGGGTAGTAAACACCGGGGAGCTGTTTTTT. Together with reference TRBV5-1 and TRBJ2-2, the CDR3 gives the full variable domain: KAGVTQTPRYLIKTRGQQVTLSCSPISGHRSVSWYQQTPGQGLQFLFEYFSETQRNKGNFPGRFSGRQFSNSRSEMNVSTLELGDSALYLCASRPRGVVNTGELFFGEGSRLTVL.

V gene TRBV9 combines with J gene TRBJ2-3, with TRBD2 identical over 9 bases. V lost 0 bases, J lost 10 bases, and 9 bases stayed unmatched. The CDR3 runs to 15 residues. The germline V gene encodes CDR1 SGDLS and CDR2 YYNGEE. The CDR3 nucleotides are TGTGCCAGCAGCGTAGTTAGCGGGAGTGGTAATCCGCAGTATTTT. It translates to CASSVVSGSGNPQYF.

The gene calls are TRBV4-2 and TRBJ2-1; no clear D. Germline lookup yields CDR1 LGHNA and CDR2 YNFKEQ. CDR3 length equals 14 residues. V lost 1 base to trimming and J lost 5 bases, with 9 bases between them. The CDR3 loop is CASSQAGLNNEQFF. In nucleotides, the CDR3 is TGTGCCAGCAGCCAAGCGGGTCTGAACAATGAGCAGTTCTTC.

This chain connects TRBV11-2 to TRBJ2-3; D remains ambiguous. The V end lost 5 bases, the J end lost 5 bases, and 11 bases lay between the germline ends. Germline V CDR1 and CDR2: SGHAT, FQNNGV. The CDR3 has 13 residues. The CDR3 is CASSLPWGDTQYF. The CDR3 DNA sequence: TGTGCCAGCAGCCTTCCTTGGGGAGATACGCAGTATTTT.

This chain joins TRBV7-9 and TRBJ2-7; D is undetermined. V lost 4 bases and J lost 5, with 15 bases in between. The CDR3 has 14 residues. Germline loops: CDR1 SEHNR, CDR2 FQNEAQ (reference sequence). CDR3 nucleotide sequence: TGTGCCAGCAGCTCGACCGTGGTCGGCGACGAGCAGTACTTC. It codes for CASSSTVVGDEQYF.

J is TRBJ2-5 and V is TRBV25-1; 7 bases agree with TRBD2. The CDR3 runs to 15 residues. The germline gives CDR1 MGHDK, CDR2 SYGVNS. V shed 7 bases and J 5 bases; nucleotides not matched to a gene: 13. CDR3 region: CASNGRERLEETQYF. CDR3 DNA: TGTGCCAGCAATGGGCGGGAGCGCCTCGAGGAGACCCAGTACTTC.

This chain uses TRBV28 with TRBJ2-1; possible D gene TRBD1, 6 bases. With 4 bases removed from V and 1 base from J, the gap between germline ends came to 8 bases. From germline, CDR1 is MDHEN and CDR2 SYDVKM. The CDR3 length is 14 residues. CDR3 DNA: TGTGCCAGCAGTTCCGGACAGTCCTACAATGAGCAGTTCTTC. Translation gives CASSSGQSYNEQFF.

Written as DNA, the CDR3 is TGTGCCAGCAGCTCCGGACAGCCCAGCGACGGGGAGCTGTTTTTT. Its translation: CASSSGQPSDGELFF. This rearrangement joins TRBV7-3 to TRBJ2-2, with D perhaps TRBD1 (6 bases). Germline V gives CDR1 SGHTA, CDR2 FQGTGA. V lost 4 bases, J lost 7 bases, and 16 bases lay in between. This CDR3 is 15 amino acids long. The full variable domain, in which reference TRBV7-3 and TRBJ2-2 provide the parts outside the CDR3, is GAGVSQTPSNKVTEKGKYVELRCDPISGHTALYWYRQSLGQGPEFLIYFQGTGAADDSGLPNDRFFAVRPEGSVSTLKIQRTERGDSAVYLCASSSGQPSDGELFFGEGSRLTVL.

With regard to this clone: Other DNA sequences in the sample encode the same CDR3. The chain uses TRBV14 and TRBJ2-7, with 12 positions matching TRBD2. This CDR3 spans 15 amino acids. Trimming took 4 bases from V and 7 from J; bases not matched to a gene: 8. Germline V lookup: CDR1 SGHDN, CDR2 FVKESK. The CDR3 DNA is TGTGCCAGCAGCCCCCTGACTAGCGGGAGCCTTGAGCAGTACTTC. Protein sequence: CASSPLTSGSLEQYF. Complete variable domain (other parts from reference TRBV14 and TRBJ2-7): EAGVTQFPSHSVIEKGQTVTLRCDPISGHDNLYWYRRVMGKEIKFLLHFVKESKQDESGMPNNRFLAERTGGTYSTLKVQPAELEDSGVYFCASSPLTSGSLEQYFGPGTRLTVT.

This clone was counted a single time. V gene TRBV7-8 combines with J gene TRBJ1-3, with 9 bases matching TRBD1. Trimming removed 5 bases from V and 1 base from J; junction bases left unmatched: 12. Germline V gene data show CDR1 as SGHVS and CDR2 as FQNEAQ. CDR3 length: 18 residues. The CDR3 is CASSSRTGGRSSGNTIYF. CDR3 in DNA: TGTGCCAGCAGCAGCCGAACAGGGGGCAGATCGTCTGGAAACACCATATATTTT. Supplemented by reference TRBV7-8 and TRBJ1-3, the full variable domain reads GAGVSQSPRYKVAKRGQDVALRCDPISGHVSLFWYQQALGQGPEFLTYFQNEAQLDKSGLPSDRFFAERPEGSVSTLKIQRTQQEDSAVYLCASSSRTGGRSSGNTIYFGEGSWLTVV.

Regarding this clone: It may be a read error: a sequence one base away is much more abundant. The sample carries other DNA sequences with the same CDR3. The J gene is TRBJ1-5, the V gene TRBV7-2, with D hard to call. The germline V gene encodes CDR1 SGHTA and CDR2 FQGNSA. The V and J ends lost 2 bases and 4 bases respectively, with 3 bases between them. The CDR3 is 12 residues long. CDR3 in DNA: TGTGCCAGCAGCTTACCGAATCAGCCCCAGCATTTT. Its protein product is CASSLPNQPQHF.

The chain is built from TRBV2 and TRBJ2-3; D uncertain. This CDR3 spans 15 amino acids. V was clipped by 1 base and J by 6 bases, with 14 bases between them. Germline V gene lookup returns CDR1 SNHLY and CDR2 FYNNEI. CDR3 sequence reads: CASSEDIWKKDTQYF. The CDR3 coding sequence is TGTGCCAGCAGTGAAGATATCTGGAAGAAGGATACGCAGTATTTT.

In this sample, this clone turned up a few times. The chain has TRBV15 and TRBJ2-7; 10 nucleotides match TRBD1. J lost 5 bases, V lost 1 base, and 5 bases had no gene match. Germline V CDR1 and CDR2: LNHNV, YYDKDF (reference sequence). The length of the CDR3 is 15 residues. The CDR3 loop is CATSRGGQGSHEQYF. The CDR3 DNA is TGTGCCACCAGCAGAGGGGGACAGGGGAGCCACGAGCAGTACTTC.

As DNA, the CDR3 is TGCGCCAGCAGCATGCCAACAGGGGTAAACACTGAAGCTTTCTTT. Amino acids: CASSMPTGVNTEAFF. The chain combines TRBV5-1 with TRBJ1-1; 7 bases match TRBD1. The trim removed 4 bases at V and 2 bases at J, leaving 8 bases unmatched. Germline CDR1 and CDR2: SGHRS and YFSETQ. CDR3 length: 15 residues.

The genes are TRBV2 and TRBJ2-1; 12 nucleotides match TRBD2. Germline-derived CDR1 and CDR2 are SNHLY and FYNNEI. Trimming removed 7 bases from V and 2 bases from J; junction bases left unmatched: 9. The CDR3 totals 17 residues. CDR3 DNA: TGTGCCAGCAACCCACGCACTAGCGGGGGGACCTACAATGAGCAGTTCTTC. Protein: CASNPRTSGGTYNEQFF. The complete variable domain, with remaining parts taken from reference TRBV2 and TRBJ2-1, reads EPEVTQTPSHQVTQMGQEVILRCVPISNHLYFYWYRQILGQKVEFLVSFYNNEISEKSEIFDDQFSVERPDGSNFTLKIRSTKLEDSAMYFCASNPRTSGGTYNEQFFGPGTRLTVL.

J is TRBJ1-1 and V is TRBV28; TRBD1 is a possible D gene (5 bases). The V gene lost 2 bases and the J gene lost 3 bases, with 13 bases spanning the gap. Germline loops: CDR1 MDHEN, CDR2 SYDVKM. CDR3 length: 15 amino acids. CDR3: CASSLGRGGDTEAFF. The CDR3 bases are TGTGCCAGCAGTTTAGGGAGGGGAGGGGACACTGAAGCTTTCTTT. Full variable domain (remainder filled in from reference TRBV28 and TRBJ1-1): DVKVTQSSRYLVKRTGEKVFLECVQDMDHENMFWYRQDPGLGLRLIYFSYDVKMKEKGDIPEGYSVSREKKERFSLILESASTNQTSMYLCASSLGRGGDTEAFFGQGTRLTVV.

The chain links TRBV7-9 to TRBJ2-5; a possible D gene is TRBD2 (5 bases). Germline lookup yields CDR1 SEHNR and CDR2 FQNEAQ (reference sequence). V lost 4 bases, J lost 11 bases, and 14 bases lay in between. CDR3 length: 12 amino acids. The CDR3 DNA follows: TGTGCCAGCAGCTCGGAAGTTGGGGAGCAGTACTTC. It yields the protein CASSSEVGEQYF.

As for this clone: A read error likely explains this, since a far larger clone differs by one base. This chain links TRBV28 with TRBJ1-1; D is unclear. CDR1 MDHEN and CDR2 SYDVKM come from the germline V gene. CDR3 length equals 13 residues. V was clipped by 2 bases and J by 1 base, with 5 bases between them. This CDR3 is CASSLPRNTEAFF. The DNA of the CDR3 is TGTGCCAGCAGTTTACCACGGAACACTGAAGCTTTCTTT.

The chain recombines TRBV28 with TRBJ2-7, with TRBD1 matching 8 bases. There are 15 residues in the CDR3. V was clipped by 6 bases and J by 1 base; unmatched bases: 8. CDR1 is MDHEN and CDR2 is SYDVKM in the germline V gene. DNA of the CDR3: TGTGCCAGCAGGGAACCCAGGGGGCTTTCCTACGAGCAGTACTTC. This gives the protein CASREPRGLSYEQYF.

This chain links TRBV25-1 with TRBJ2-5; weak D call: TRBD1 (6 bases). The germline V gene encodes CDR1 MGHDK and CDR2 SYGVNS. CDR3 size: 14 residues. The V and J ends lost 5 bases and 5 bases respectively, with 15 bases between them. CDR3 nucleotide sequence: TGTGCCAGCAGTCGACAAACAGGGCGCGAGACCCAGTACTTC. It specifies CASSRQTGRETQYF. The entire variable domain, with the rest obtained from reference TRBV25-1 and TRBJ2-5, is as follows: EADIYQTPRYLVIGTGKKITLECSQTMGHDKMYWYQQDPGMELHLIHYSYGVNSTEKGDLSSESTVSRIRTEHFPLTLESARPSHTSQYLCASSRQTGRETQYFGPGTRLLVL.

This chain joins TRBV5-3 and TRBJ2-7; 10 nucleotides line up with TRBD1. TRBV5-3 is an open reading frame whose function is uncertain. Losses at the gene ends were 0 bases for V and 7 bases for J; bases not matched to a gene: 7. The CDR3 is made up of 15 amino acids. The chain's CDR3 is CARSLGDRGNKEQYF. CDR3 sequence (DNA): TGTGCCAGAAGCTTGGGGGACAGGGGAAATAAAGAGCAGTACTTC.

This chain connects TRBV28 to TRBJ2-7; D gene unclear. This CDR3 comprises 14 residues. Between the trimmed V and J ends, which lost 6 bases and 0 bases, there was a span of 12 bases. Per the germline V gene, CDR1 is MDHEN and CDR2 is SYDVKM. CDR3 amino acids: CASRSTPSSYEQYF. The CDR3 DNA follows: TGTGCCAGCAGGAGTACGCCCAGCTCCTACGAGCAGTACTTC.

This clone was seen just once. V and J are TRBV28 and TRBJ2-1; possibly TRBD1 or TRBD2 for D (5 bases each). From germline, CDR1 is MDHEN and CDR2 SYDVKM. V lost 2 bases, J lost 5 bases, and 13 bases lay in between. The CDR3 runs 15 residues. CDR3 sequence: CASSLRGRVNNEQFF. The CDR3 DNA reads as TGTGCCAGCAGTTTACGGGGCAGGGTCAACAATGAGCAGTTCTTC.